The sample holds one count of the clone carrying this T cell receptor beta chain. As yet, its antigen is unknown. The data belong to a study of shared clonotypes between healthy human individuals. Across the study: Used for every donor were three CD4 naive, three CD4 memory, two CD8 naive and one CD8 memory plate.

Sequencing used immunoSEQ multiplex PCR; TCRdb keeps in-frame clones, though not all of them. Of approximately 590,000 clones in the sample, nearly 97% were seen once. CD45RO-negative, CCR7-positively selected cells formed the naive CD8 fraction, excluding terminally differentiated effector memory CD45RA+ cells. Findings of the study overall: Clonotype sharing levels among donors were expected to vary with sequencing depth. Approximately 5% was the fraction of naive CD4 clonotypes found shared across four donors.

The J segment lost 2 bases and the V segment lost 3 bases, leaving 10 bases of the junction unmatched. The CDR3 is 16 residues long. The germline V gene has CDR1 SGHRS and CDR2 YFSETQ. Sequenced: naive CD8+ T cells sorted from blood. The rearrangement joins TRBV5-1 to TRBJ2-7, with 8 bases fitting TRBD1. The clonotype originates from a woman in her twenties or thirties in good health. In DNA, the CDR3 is TGCGCCAGCAGCTCATCCTTGGCGGGACAGGCCTACGAGCAGTACTTC. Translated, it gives CASSSSLAGQAYEQYF.